This T cell receptor (beta chain) was captured in a study of blood T cell repertoires in COVID-19. Across the study: Researchers got acute and convalescent COVID-19 samples from the United States, Italy and Spain.

Clones were sequenced by immunoSEQ multiplex PCR, and TCRdb holds only the in-frame ones, with some missing. The sample holds some 190,000 clones, 89% seen once. Germline lookup yields CDR1 WSHSY and CDR2 SAAADI. The CDR3 totals 13 residues. Deletions cut 6 bases from V and 6 bases from J, with 14 bases between. The receptor's source is a woman aged 40 to 55 with acute COVID-19. Sequences were obtained from PBMCs or T cells enriched from blood (not recorded which). The genes are TRBV10-2 and TRBJ1-1; D is possibly TRBD1 (5 bases). In nucleotides, the CDR3 is TGCGCCAGCAGGGACAACAGAAGGGCTGAAGCTTTCTTT. It specifies CASRDNRRAEAFF.